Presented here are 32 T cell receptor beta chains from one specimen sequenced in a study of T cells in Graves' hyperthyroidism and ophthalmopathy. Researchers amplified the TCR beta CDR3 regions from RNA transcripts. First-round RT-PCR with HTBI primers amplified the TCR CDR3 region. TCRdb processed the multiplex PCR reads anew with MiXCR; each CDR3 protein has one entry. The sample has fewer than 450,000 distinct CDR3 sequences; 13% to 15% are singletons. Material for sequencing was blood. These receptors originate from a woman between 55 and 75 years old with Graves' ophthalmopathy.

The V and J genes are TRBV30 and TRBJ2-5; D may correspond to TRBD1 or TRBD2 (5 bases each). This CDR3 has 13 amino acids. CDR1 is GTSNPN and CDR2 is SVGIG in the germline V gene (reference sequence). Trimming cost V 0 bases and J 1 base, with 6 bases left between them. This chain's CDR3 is CAWSVGGQETQYF. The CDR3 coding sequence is TGTGCCTGGAGTGTTGGGGGCCAAGAGACCCAGTACTTC.

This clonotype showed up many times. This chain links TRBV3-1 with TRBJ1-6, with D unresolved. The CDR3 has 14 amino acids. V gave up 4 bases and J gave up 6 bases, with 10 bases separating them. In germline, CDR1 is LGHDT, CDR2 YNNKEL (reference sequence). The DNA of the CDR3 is TGTGCCAGCAGCCTAGTGGGCGGTAATTCACCCCTCCACTTT. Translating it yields CASSLVGGNSPLHF.

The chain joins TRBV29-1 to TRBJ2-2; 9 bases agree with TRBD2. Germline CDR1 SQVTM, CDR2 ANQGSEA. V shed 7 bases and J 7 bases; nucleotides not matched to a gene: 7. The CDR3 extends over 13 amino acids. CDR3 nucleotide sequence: TGCAGCGCTCGAGCGGGAGGTGGCGGGGAGCTGTTTTTT. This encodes CSARAGGGGELFF.

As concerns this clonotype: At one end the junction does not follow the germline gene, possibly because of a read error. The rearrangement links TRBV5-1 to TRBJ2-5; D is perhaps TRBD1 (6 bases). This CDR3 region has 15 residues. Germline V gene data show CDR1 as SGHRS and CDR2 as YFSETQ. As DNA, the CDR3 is TGCGTCAGCAGCGTGGACAGAAGCACCCATGGGGCCCAGTACTTC. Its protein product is CVSSVDRSTHGAQYF.

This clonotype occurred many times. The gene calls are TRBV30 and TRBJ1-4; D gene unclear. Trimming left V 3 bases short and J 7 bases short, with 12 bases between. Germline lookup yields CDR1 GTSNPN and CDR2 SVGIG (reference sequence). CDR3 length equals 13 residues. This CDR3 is CAWRGSVGEKLFF. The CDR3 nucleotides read TGTGCCTGGAGGGGCAGCGTTGGTGAAAAACTGTTTTTT.

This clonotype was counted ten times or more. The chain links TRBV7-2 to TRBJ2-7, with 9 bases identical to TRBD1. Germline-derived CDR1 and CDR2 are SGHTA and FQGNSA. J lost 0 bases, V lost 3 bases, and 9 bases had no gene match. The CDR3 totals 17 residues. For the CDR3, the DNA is TGTGCCAGCAGCTTTGGGGGACAGGGCTCGGGCTCCTACGAGCAGTACTTC. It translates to CASSFGGQGSGSYEQYF. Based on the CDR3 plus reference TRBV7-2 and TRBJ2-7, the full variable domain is GAGVSQSPSNKVTEKGKDVELRCDPISGHTALYWYRQSLGQGLEFLIYFQGNSAPDKSGLPSDRFSAERTGGSVSTLTIQRTQQEDSAVYLCASSFGGQGSGSYEQYFGPGTRLTVT.

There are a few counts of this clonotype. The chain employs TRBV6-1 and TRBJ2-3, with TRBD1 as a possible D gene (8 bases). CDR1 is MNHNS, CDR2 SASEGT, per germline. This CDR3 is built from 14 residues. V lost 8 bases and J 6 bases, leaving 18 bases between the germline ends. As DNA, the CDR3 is TGTGCCAGCGGGGAGGGACAGGAAGGTGATACGCAGTATTTT. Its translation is CASGEGQEGDTQYF.

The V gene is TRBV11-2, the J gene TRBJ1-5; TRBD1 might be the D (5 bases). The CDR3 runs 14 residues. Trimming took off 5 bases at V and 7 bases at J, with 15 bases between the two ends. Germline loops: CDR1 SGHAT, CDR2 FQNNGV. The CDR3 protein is CASSPGGGRQPQHF. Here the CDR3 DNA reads TGTGCCAGCAGCCCGGGGGGAGGCAGACAGCCCCAGCATTTT. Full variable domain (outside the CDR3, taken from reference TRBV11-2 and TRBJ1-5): EAGVAQSPRYKIIEKRQSVAFWCNPISGHATLYWYQQILGQGPKLLIQFQNNGVVDDSQLPKDRFSAERLKGVDSTLKIQPAKLEDSAVYLCASSPGGGRQPQHFGDGTRLSIL.

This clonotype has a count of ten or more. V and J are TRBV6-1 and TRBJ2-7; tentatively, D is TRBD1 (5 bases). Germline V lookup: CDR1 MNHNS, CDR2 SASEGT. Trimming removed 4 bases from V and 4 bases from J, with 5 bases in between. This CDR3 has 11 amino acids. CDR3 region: CASSAGYEQYF. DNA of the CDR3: TGTGCCAGCAGTGCAGGGTACGAGCAGTACTTC.

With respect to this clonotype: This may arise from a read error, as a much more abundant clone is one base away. CDR3 DNA: TGTGCCGGCAGCCCGGGTCGTGACAATCAGCCCCAGCATTTT. Translation: CAGSPGRDNQPQHF. V usage is TRBV2 and J usage is TRBJ1-5; D call uncertain. Germline CDR1 and CDR2: SNHLY and FYNNEI. The CDR3 extends over 14 amino acids. The variable domain in full, completed from reference TRBV2 and TRBJ1-5, reads EPEVTQTPSHQVTQMGQEVILRCVPISNHLYFYWYRQILGQKVEFLVSFYNNEISEKSEIFDDQFSVERPDGSNFTLKIRSTKLEDSAMYFCAGSPGRDNQPQHFGDGTRLSIL.

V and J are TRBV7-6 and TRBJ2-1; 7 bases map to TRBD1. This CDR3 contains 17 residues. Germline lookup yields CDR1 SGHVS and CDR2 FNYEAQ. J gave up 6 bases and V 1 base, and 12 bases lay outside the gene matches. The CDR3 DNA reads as TGTGCCAGCAGCTTAGGGCCCTACAGGGGACCCTCCAATGAGCAGTTCTTC. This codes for CASSLGPYRGPSNEQFF.

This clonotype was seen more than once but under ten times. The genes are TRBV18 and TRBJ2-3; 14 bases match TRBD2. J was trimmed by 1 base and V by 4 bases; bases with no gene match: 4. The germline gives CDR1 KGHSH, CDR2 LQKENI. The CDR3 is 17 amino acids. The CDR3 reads CASSQGTSGSGTDTQYF. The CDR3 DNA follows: TGTGCCAGCTCACAGGGGACTAGCGGGAGCGGCACAGATACGCAGTATTTT. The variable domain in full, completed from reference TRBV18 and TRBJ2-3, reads NAGVMQNPRHLVRRRGQEARLRCSPMKGHSHVYWYRQLPEEGLKFMVYLQKENIIDESGMPKERFSAEFPKEGPSILRIQQVVRGDSAAYFCASSQGTSGSGTDTQYFGPGTRLTVL.

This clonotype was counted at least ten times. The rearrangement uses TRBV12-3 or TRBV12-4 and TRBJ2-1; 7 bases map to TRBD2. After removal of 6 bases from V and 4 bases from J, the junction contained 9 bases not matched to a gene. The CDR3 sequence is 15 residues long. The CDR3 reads CASSLRTRRYNEQFF. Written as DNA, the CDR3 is TGTGCCAGCAGCCTACGGACTAGAAGATACAATGAGCAGTTCTTC.

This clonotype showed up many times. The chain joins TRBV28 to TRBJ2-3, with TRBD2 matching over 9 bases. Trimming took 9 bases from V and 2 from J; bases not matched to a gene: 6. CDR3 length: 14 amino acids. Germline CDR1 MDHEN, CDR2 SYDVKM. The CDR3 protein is CASGAGGLTDTQYF. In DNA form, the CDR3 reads TGTGCCAGTGGAGCGGGAGGACTCACAGATACGCAGTATTTT.

The CDR3 protein is CASSLSSVGNTIYF. DNA for the CDR3: TGTGCCAGCAGCTTATCCTCGGTGGGAAACACCATATATTTT. The chain is built from TRBV7-9 and TRBJ1-3; D gene uncertain. Per germline, CDR1 SEHNR and CDR2 FQNEAQ (reference sequence). Trimming pared 2 bases from V and 4 bases from J, leaving 9 bases between. The CDR3 length is 14 residues.

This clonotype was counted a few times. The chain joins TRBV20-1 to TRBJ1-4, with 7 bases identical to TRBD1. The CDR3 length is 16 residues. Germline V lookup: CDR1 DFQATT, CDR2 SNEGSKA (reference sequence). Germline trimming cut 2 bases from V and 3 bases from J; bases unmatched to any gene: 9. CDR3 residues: CSARPSNRGANEKLFF. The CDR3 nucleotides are TGCAGTGCTAGACCATCGAACAGGGGCGCTAATGAAAAACTGTTTTTT.

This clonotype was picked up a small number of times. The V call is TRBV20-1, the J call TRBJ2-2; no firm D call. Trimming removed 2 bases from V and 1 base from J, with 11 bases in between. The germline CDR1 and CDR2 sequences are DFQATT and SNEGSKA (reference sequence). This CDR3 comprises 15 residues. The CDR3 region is CSARSSTGNTGELFF. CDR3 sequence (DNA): TGCAGTGCTAGATCTTCGACGGGGAACACCGGGGAGCTGTTTTTT.

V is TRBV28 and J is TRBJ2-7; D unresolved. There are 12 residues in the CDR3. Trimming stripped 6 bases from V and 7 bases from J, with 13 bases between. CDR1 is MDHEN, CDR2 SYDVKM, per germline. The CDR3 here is CASRPPLGEQYF. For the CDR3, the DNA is TGTGCCAGCAGACCCCCTTTGGGTGAGCAGTACTTC.

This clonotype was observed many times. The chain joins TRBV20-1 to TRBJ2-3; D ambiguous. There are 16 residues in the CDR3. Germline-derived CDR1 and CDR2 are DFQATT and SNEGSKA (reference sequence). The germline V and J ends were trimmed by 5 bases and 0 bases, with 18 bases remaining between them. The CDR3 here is CSASPVVGPSTDTQYF. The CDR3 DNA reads TGCAGTGCTTCCCCCGTTGTTGGTCCTAGCACAGATACGCAGTATTTT.

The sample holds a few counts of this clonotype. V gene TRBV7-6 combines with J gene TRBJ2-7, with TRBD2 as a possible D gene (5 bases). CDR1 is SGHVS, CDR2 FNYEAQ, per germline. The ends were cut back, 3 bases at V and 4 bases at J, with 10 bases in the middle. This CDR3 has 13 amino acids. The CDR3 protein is CASSFPGDYEQYF. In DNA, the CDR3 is TGTGCCAGCAGCTTCCCCGGGGATTACGAGCAGTACTTC.

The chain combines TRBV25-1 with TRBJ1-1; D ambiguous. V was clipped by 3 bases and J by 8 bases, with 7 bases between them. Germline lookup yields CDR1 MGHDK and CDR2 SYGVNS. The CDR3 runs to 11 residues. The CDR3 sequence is CASSETTEAFF. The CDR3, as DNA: TGTGCCAGCAGTGAGACAACCGAAGCTTTCTTT.

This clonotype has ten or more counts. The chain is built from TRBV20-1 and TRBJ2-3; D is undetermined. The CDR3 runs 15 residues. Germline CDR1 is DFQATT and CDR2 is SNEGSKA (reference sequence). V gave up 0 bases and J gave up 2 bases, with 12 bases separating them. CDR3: CSARDLREPTDTQYF. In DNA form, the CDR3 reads TGCAGTGCTAGAGATCTAAGGGAACCCACAGATACGCAGTATTTT.

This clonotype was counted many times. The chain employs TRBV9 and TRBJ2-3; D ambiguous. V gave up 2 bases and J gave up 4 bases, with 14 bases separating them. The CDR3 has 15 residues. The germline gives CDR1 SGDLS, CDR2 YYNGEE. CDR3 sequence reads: CASSVLGLEADTQYF. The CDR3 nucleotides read TGTGCCAGCAGCGTGTTGGGCCTTGAGGCAGATACGCAGTATTTT.

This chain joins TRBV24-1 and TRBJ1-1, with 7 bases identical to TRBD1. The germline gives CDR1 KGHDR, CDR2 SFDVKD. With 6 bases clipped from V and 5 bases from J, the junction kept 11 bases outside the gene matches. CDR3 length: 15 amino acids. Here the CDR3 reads CATSSSGTARTEAFF. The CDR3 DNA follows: TGTGCCACCAGTTCTTCCGGGACAGCGAGAACTGAAGCTTTCTTT.

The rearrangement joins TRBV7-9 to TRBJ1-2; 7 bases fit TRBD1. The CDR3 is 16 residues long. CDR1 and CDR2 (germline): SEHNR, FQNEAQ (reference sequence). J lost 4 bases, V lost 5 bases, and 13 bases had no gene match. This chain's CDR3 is CASSPGGDSPLYGYTF. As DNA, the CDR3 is TGTGCCAGCAGCCCAGGTGGGGACAGTCCGCTCTATGGCTACACCTTC.

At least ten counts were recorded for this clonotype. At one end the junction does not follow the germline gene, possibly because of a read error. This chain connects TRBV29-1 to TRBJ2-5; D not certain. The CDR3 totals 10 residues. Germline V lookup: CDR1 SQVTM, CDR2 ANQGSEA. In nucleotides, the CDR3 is TGCAGTGTTGGTGGGGAGACCCAGTACTTC. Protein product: CSVGGETQYF.

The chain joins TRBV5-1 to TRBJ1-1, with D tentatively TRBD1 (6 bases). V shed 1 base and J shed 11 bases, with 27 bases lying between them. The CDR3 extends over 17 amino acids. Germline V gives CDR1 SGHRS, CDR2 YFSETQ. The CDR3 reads CASSLRESAGAQGKAFF. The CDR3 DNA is TGCGCCAGCAGCTTGAGAGAATCCGCGGGGGCTCAGGGGAAGGCTTTCTTT.

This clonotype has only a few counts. In DNA form, the CDR3 reads TGTGCCAGTAGTGACAGTCTTGGAGAGACCCAGTACTTC. This sequence encodes CASSDSLGETQYF. V usage is TRBV19 and J usage is TRBJ2-5; tentatively, D is TRBD1 (5 bases). Between the trimmed V and J ends, which lost 5 bases and 4 bases, there was a span of 11 bases. The CDR3 has 13 residues. The germline gives CDR1 LNHDA, CDR2 SQIVND (reference sequence).

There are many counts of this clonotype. The CDR3 coding sequence is TGCGCCAGCAGCTTGTTAGAAGCGGGAGGGCCCTTCGAGCAGTACTTC. Its translation: CASSLLEAGGPFEQYF. The chain couples TRBV5-1 to TRBJ2-7; 10 positions match TRBD2. From germline, CDR1 is SGHRS and CDR2 YFSETQ. The V segment lost 1 base and the J segment 6 bases; nucleotides outside the gene matches: 10. This CDR3 contains 16 residues.

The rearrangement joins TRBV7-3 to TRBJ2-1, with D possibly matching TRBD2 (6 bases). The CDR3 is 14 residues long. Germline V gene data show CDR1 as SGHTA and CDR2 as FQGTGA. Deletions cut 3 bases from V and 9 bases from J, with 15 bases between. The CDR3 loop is CASSFEGGGAEQFF. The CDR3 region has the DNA TGTGCCAGCAGCTTTGAGGGAGGTGGGGCTGAGCAGTTCTTC.

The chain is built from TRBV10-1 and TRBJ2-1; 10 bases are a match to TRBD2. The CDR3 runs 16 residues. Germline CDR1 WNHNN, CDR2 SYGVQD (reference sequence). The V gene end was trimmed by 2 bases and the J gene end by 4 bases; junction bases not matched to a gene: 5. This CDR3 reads CASSEPSGGAYNEQFF. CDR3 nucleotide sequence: TGCGCCAGCAGTGAGCCCAGCGGGGGGGCTTACAATGAGCAGTTCTTC.

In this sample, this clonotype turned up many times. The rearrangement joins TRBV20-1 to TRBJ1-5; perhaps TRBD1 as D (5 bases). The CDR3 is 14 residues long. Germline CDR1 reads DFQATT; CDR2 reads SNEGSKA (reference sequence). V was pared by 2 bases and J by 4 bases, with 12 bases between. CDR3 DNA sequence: TGCAGTGCTAGACGGGGTCAGGGAAATCAGCCCCAGCATTTT. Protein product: CSARRGQGNQPQHF.